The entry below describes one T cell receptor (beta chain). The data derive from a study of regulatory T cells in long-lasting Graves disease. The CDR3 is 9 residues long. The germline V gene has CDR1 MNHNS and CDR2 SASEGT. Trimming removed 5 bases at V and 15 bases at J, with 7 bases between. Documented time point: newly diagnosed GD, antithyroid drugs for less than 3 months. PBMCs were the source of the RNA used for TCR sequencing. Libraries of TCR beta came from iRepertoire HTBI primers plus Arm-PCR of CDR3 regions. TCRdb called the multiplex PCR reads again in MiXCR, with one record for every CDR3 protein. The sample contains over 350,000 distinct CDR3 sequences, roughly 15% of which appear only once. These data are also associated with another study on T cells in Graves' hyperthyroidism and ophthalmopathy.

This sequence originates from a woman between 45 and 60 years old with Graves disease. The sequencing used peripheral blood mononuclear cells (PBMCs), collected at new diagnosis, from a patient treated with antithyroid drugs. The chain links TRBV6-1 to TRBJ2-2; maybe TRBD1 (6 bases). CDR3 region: CASSPGVFF. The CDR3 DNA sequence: TGTGCCAGCAGTCCAGGGGTGTTTTTT.